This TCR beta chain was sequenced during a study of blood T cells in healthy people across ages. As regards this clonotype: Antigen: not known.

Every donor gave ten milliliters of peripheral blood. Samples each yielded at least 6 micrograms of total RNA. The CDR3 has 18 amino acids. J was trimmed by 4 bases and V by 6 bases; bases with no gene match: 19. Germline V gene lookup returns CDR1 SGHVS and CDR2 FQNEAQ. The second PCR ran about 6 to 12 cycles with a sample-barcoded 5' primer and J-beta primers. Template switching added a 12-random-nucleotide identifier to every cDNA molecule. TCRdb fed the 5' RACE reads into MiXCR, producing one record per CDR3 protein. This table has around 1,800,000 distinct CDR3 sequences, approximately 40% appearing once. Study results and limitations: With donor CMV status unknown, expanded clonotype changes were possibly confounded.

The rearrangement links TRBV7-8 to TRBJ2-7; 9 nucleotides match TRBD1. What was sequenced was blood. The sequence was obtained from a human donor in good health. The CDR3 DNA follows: TGTGCCAGCAGTCCCGGGACAGGGTTTTTCTCACCTGATTACGAGCAGTACTTC. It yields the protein CASSPGTGFFSPDYEQYF.